The subject of this entry is one T cell receptor (beta chain). These data belong to a study of PD-L1 blockade in urothelial cancer. For the study at large: Prior exposure to chemotherapy in patients amounted to 0 to 3 regimens received. Blood yielded a median of about 150,000 T cells per sample.

Time point indicated: peripheral blood 6 weeks after treatment start. TCRdb's copy holds only in-frame clones and misses some; the assay was immunoSEQ multiplex PCR. The sample gives more than 35,000 clones, around 82% of which show up once; roughly an eighth is in the top ten. The ends lost 1 base at V and 1 base at J; junction bases unmatched: 7. CDR1 and CDR2 from the germline V gene are SGHTA and FQGNSA. This CDR3 region has 17 residues. The V and J genes are TRBV7-2 and TRBJ2-3; 8 bases are shared with TRBD2. Sequences were derived from PBMCs, sampled around atezolizumab (anti-PD-L1) treatment. This receptor was identified in a man aged 55-75 years with urothelial cancer. The CDR3 DNA is TGTGCCAGCAGCTTAGGTCGGGGGGGAGGGGGCACAGATACGCAGTATTTT. It yields the protein CASSLGRGGGGTDTQYF.